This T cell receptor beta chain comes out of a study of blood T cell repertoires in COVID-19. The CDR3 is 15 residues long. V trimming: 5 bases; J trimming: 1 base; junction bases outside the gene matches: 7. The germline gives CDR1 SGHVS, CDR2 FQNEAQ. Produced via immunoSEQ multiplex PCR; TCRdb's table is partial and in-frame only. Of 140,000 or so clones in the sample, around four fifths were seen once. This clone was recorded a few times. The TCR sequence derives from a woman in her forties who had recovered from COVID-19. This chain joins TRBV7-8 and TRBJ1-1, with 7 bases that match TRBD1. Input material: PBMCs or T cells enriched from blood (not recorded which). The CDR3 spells CASSRKGAGNTEAFF. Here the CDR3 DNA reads TGTGCCAGCAGCCGGAAGGGGGCGGGGAACACTGAAGCTTTCTTT.